This TCR beta chain was found in a study of T cell responses to AZD1222 COVID-19 vaccine. This CDR3 is 12 amino acids long. Germline V gene sequence: CDR1 SGDLS, CDR2 YYNGEE. V was cut by 2 bases and J by 5 bases, with 4 bases left in between. Libraries were prepared by immunoSEQ multiplex PCR; TCRdb keeps only in-frame clonotypes and omits some of them. This sample has about 84,000 clones; over 75% occur once, and the top ten carry about 31%. This chain uses TRBV9 with TRBJ2-2, with unresolved D. The receptor comes from an adult in good health. The sequenced sample was peripheral blood, obtained on day 0 of AZD1222 vaccination. CDR3 DNA sequence: TGTGCCAGCAGCGTGGTAACCGGGGAGCTGTTTTTT. This translates into CASSVVTGELFF.